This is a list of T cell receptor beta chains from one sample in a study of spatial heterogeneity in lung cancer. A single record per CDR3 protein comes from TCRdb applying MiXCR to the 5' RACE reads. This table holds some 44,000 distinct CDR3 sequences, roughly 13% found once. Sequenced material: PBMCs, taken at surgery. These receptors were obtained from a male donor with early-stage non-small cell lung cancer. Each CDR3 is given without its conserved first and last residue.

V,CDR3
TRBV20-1,SARVPGARETQY
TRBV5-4,ASSPGQGNSPLH
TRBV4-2,ASSQGSGTETQY
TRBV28,ATAVNTEAF
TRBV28,ASSTGQGWNSPLH
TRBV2,ASSPLTFGSPLH
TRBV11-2,ASSHWGQGNSPLH
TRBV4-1,ASSQEQGGNTGELF
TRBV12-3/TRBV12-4,ASSLLAGRQETQY
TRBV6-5,ASSYSTEEHTEAF
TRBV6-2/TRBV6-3,ASSYTRLATDTQY
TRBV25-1,GGSGGSYEQY
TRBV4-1,ASSQAHGNQPQH
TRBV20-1,SAIAGGPEETQY
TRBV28,ASSLGLAGTDTQY
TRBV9,ASSEDARTEKLF
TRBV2,ASSEGGISDTQY
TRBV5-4,ASSSQDTEAF
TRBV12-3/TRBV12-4,ASSLRTGKNIQY
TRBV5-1,ASSGTAGSYEQY
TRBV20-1,SAPKAGLPYNEQF
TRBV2,ADNTADMNEQF
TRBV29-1,SVKQGRQETQY